The 31 T cell receptor beta chains below all came from one sample that was sequenced in a study of T cell repertoires in cytomegalovirus infection. MiXCR was run by TCRdb on the reads, yielding one entry per CDR3 protein. Among more than 150,000 distinct CDR3 sequences listed, around 22% were seen once. Material: PBMCs. Receptors were obtained from a human donor in good health (CMV status not recorded). Some clones in this sample may be carry-over from other donors' samples.

This clonotype was seen more than once but under ten times. This chain joins TRBV12-3 or TRBV12-4 and TRBJ1-1; D gene uncertain. This CDR3 is built from 16 residues. The V end lost 5 bases, the J end lost 0 bases, and 16 bases lay between the germline ends. The CDR3 DNA follows: TGTGCCAGCAGTACGTTCGCCGGGCCAGTGAACACTGAAGCTTTCTTT. It is translated as CASSTFAGPVNTEAFF.

This chain links TRBV3-1 with TRBJ2-3; 11 bases fit TRBD2. Germline CDR1 LGHDT, CDR2 YNNKEL (reference sequence). J gave up 4 bases and V 4 bases, and 7 bases lay outside the gene matches. CDR3 length: 16 amino acids. The CDR3 DNA follows: TGTGCCAGCAGCCGGGCCCTTAGCGGGGGGGCAGATACGCAGTATTTT. Translation: CASSRALSGGADTQYF.

J is TRBJ1-4 and V is TRBV7-6; maybe TRBD1 (6 bases). V dropped 4 bases and J dropped 6 bases, with 12 bases sitting between them. The germline V gene encodes CDR1 SGHVS and CDR2 FNYEAQ. The length of the CDR3 is 14 residues. The CDR3 coding sequence is TGTGCCAGCAGCTCGACAGGTTCTCATGAAAAACTGTTTTTT. It yields the protein CASSSTGSHEKLFF.

This chain connects TRBV11-1 to TRBJ2-2; TRBD1 is a possible D gene (6 bases). CDR3 length: 17 amino acids. CDR1 SGHAT and CDR2 FQDESV come from the germline V gene (reference sequence). V lost 0 bases and J lost 1, with 12 bases in between. DNA for the CDR3: TGTGCCAGCAGCTTAGCCCCCCAGGGGCGGAACACCGGGGAGCTGTTTTTT. As protein: CASSLAPQGRNTGELFF.

This chain connects TRBV7-9 to TRBJ2-1; possibly TRBD1 for D (5 bases). V lost 1 base and J 7 bases, leaving 5 bases between the germline ends. The germline gives CDR1 SEHNR, CDR2 FQNEAQ (reference sequence). The CDR3 is 12 residues long. The CDR3 bases are TGTGCCAGCAGCTTAGAGGGGAATGAGCAGTTCTTC. This codes for CASSLEGNEQFF.

This clonotype was seen at least ten times. V usage is TRBV6-5 and J usage is TRBJ1-2; D is possibly TRBD1 (5 bases). The CDR3 sequence is 15 residues long. Deletions cut 0 bases from V and 4 bases from J, with 12 bases between. Per germline, CDR1 MNHEY and CDR2 SVGAGI. CDR3 sequence: CASSYSGGGLYGYTF. The CDR3 DNA sequence: TGTGCCAGCAGTTACTCCGGGGGGGGACTCTATGGCTACACCTTC.

This clonotype showed up just a few times. The CDR3 loop reads CASSPGTANYGYTF. The CDR3 DNA is TGTGCCAGCTCACCCGGGACAGCTAACTATGGCTACACCTTC. The V and J genes are TRBV18 and TRBJ1-2; 7 bases are shared with TRBD1. The CDR3 contains 14 residues. Germline loops: CDR1 KGHSH, CDR2 LQKENI. V was clipped by 3 bases and J by 0 bases; unmatched bases: 1.

This clonotype has a count of ten or more. CDR3 nucleotides: TGTGCCAGCAGCTTAGGCCGGGATACGCAGTATTTT. The encoded protein is CASSLGRDTQYF. This chain uses TRBV7-2 with TRBJ2-3; no clear D gene. Germline CDR1 SGHTA, CDR2 FQGNSA. This CDR3 is 12 amino acids long. V lost 1 base, J lost 6 bases, and 5 bases lay in between.

The chain links TRBV10-3 to TRBJ2-7; D gene uncertain. Trimming took off 3 bases at V and 5 bases at J, with 8 bases between the two ends. The CDR3 consists of 12 residues. Germline V gene sequence: CDR1 ENHRY, CDR2 SYGVKD. The CDR3 coding sequence is TGTGCCATCAGTGACCCCCCTAACGAGCAGTACTTC. Translated: CAISDPPNEQYF.

V and J are TRBV7-8 and TRBJ1-5; 9 bases match TRBD1. Per germline, CDR1 SGHVS and CDR2 FQNEAQ. There are 17 residues in the CDR3. V was clipped by 4 bases and J by 1 base; unmatched bases: 8. The CDR3 sequence: CASSYTGGRVSNQPQHF. DNA for the CDR3: TGTGCCAGCAGCTACACAGGGGGCAGAGTCAGCAATCAGCCCCAGCATTTT.

This clonotype turned up a few times. V is TRBV6-2 or TRBV6-3 and J is TRBJ2-4; D is undetermined. The CDR3 runs 15 residues. With 6 bases removed from V and 0 bases from J, the gap between germline ends came to 12 bases. Germline assignment: CDR1 MNHEY and CDR2 SVGEGT. The CDR3 DNA sequence: TGTGCCAGCAGATATGGCAGCCTAGCCAAAAACATTCAGTACTTC. Translation gives CASRYGSLAKNIQYF.

This clonotype was observed a handful of times. The J gene is TRBJ2-7, the V gene TRBV28, with 7 bases fitting TRBD2. Unmatched junction bases numbered 7, after V lost 3 bases and J lost 2 bases. Germline V lookup: CDR1 MDHEN, CDR2 SYDVKM. CDR3 length: 15 residues. This chain's CDR3 is CASSLGGGGTYEQYF. The CDR3 coding sequence is TGTGCCAGCAGTTTGGGGGGGGGTGGGACCTACGAGCAGTACTTC.

The gene calls are TRBV6-5 and TRBJ2-2; tentatively, D is TRBD1 (5 bases). This CDR3 has 15 amino acids. V was cut by 3 bases and J by 6 bases, with 14 bases left in between. Germline values: CDR1 MNHEY, CDR2 SVGAGI. The CDR3 loop reads CASSYRQPNPGELFF. Written as DNA, the CDR3 is TGTGCCAGCAGTTATAGACAGCCTAACCCCGGGGAGCTGTTTTTT.

There are a few counts of this clonotype. This chain uses TRBV5-1 with TRBJ2-7; 8 bases are a match to TRBD1. The V segment lost 3 bases and the J segment 4 bases; nucleotides outside the gene matches: 12. CDR1 and CDR2 (germline): SGHRS, YFSETQ. This CDR3 comprises 16 residues. The CDR3 nucleotides read TGCGCCAGCAGCTGGAGGACAGGGATGGGGATTTACGAGCAGTACTTC. It translates to CASSWRTGMGIYEQYF.

This clonotype was picked up many times. This chain links TRBV11-2 with TRBJ1-3; D not resolved. Germline CDR1 and CDR2: SGHAT and FQNNGV. V was trimmed by 4 bases and J by 7 bases, leaving 14 bases between them. The length of the CDR3 is 14 residues. DNA for the CDR3: TGTGCCAGCAGCTCAATCGCAAGGATCAACACCATATATTTT. This sequence encodes CASSSIARINTIYF.

The CDR3 sequence: CASSIDPGATSYNEQFF. The CDR3 DNA reads as TGTGCCAGTAGTATAGACCCGGGAGCCACCTCCTACAATGAGCAGTTCTTC. The rearrangement joins TRBV19 to TRBJ2-1, with TRBD2 as a possible D gene (6 bases). V lost 0 bases, J lost 0 bases, and 12 bases lay in between. Germline V gene sequence: CDR1 LNHDA, CDR2 SQIVND (reference sequence). CDR3 length: 17 amino acids.

This clonotype was seen only a few times. The CDR3 spells CASGLVGLAPEYNEQFF. Written as DNA, the CDR3 is TGTGCTAGTGGTTTGGTAGGTCTAGCTCCCGAGTACAATGAGCAGTTCTTC. This chain uses TRBV12-5 with TRBJ2-1, with D possibly TRBD2 on 5 matching bases. V was trimmed by 0 bases and J by 4 bases, leaving 16 bases between them. CDR1 is LGHNT and CDR2 is FRNRAP in the germline V gene. This CDR3 has 17 residues.

The chain employs TRBV6-2 or TRBV6-3 and TRBJ1-6; TRBD1 agrees at 9 bases. This CDR3 contains 15 residues. CDR1 and CDR2 (germline): MNHEY, SVGEGT. The V gene end was trimmed by 3 bases and the J gene end by 6 bases; junction bases not matched to a gene: 3. The CDR3, as DNA: TGTGCCAGCAGTTATGTGGGACAGGGTAATTCACCCCTCCACTTT. Translation: CASSYVGQGNSPLHF.

There are a few counts of this clonotype. The genes are TRBV20-1 and TRBJ2-6; TRBD1 matches at 7 bases. V lost 3 bases and J lost 12; bases outside the gene matches: 8. The CDR3 consists of 13 residues. The germline V gene encodes CDR1 DFQATT and CDR2 SNEGSKA (reference sequence). The CDR3 sequence is CSASTGELSVLTF. CDR3 DNA sequence: TGCAGTGCTAGTACAGGGGAGCTCAGCGTCCTGACTTTC.

This clonotype was detected many times. The V and J genes are TRBV7-2 and TRBJ2-7, with 10 bases that match TRBD2. Germline-derived CDR1 and CDR2 are SGHTA and FQGNSA. V dropped 3 bases and J dropped 6; count of bases not matched to a gene: 8. This CDR3 has 15 residues. The CDR3 is CASSLAASGSAEQYF. As DNA, the CDR3 is TGTGCCAGCAGCTTGGCGGCTAGCGGGAGCGCCGAGCAGTACTTC.

The sample holds a few counts of this clonotype. The V gene is TRBV19, the J gene TRBJ2-1, with TRBD2 matching over 13 bases. The CDR3 extends over 19 amino acids. The germline V gene has CDR1 LNHDA and CDR2 SQIVND (reference sequence). The trim removed 4 bases at V and 0 bases at J, leaving 9 bases unmatched. CDR3 nucleotide sequence: TGTGCCAGTAGTACCCTACTAGCGGGAGGGCCTAGCTCCTACAATGAGCAGTTCTTC. Translation gives CASSTLLAGGPSSYNEQFF.

V and J are TRBV30 and TRBJ1-2; unclear D gene. Germline V CDR1 and CDR2: GTSNPN, SVGIG (reference sequence). The CDR3 is 12 amino acids. Trimming left V 1 base short and J 7 bases short, with 10 bases between. DNA of the CDR3: TGTGCCTGGAGTGAAGGGTTGGCTGGCTACACCTTC. It translates to CAWSEGLAGYTF.

The V and J genes are TRBV19 and TRBJ1-1, with TRBD1 identical over 7 bases. The germline V gene has CDR1 LNHDA and CDR2 SQIVND (reference sequence). With 7 bases clipped from V and 4 bases from J, the junction kept 15 bases outside the gene matches. The CDR3 extends over 16 amino acids. CDR3 in amino acids: CASIARDSSRPTEAFF. CDR3 bases: TGTGCCAGTATCGCTCGGGACAGCTCTCGGCCCACTGAAGCTTTCTTT.

The rearrangement joins TRBV24-1 to TRBJ2-1; 10 bases map to TRBD1. Trimming took 3 bases from V and 6 from J; bases not matched to a gene: 13. CDR3 length: 18 amino acids. In germline, CDR1 is KGHDR, CDR2 SFDVKD. The CDR3 nucleotides are TGTGCCACCAGTGATCCCGCCTCCGGGACAGGGGACAGCAATGAGCAGTTCTTC. This gives the protein CATSDPASGTGDSNEQFF.

This clonotype was seen a few times. The gene calls are TRBV10-3 and TRBJ1-5; D unresolved. CDR3 length equals 13 residues. Germline CDR1 is ENHRY and CDR2 is SYGVKD. Trimming stripped 0 bases from V and 4 bases from J, with 4 bases between. CDR3 sequence reads: CAISESMNQPQHF. The CDR3 coding sequence is TGTGCCATCAGTGAGTCGATGAATCAGCCCCAGCATTTT.

V is TRBV6-5 and J is TRBJ2-1, with TRBD2 matching over 7 bases. Losses at the gene ends were 6 bases for V and 15 bases for J; bases not matched to a gene: 11. CDR3 size: 12 residues. The germline V gene has CDR1 MNHEY and CDR2 SVGAGI. CDR3 sequence reads: CASSDTGAGWFF. Here the CDR3 DNA reads TGTGCCAGCAGCGACACTGGAGCGGGGTGGTTCTTC.

In this sample, this clonotype turned up many times. The chain is built from TRBV7-8 and TRBJ2-3; no clear D gene. This CDR3 is 12 amino acids long. Germline assignment: CDR1 SGHVS and CDR2 FQNEAQ. The germline V and J ends were trimmed by 5 bases and 6 bases, with 9 bases remaining between them. CDR3 nucleotide sequence: TGTGCCAGCAGCCACCTGGTGGATACGCAGTATTTT. Its translation: CASSHLVDTQYF.

V is TRBV29-1 and J is TRBJ2-7; D is ambiguous. This CDR3 is built from 14 residues. The ends were cut back, 4 bases at V and 0 bases at J, with 13 bases in the middle. Germline lookup yields CDR1 SQVTM and CDR2 ANQGSEA. This CDR3 is CSVVKQFSSYEQYF. The CDR3 DNA is TGCAGCGTTGTTAAACAGTTCTCCTCCTACGAGCAGTACTTC.

The count of this clonotype is one. The conserved final phenylalanine or tryptophan is absent from the CDR3, which likely points to a read error. This rearrangement joins TRBV5-6 to TRBJ1-5; D is undetermined. Trimming took 0 bases from V and 6 from J, leaving 10 bases between them. The CDR3 length is 14 residues. CDR1 SGHDT and CDR2 YYEEEE come from the germline V gene. In nucleotides, the CDR3 is TGTGCCAGCAGCTTGGGGGCGAGGGTTCAGCCCCAGCATCTT. This translates into CASSLGARVQPQHL.

At least ten counts were recorded for this clonotype. The chain carries TRBV7-2 and TRBJ1-5; D perhaps matches TRBD1 (5 bases). Per the germline V gene, CDR1 is SGHTA and CDR2 is FQGNSA. CDR3 length: 15 amino acids. Trimming removed 1 base at V and 6 bases at J, with 13 bases between. As DNA, the CDR3 is TGTGCCAGCAGCTTAGAGCGAGGGGCTAGTCAGCCCCAGCATTTT. This encodes CASSLERGASQPQHF.

This clonotype was observed a handful of times. The chain joins TRBV14 to TRBJ2-1, with D possibly TRBD1 on 6 matching bases. Trimming removed 4 bases from V and 7 bases from J, with 23 bases in between. Germline values: CDR1 SGHDN, CDR2 FVKESK. The CDR3 runs 17 residues. The CDR3 coding sequence is TGTGCCAGCAGCCGACTCGAAACAGGGTCTGGCCAAAATGAGCAGTTCTTC. Encoded protein: CASSRLETGSGQNEQFF.